These 2 T cell receptor beta chains originate from one sample sequenced in a study of regulatory T cells in long-lasting Graves disease. Time point meaning: persistent/refractory GD, antithyroid drugs over 5 years with positive TRAb. PBMC-extracted RNA yielded the TCR library. Researchers made TCR beta libraries by using iRepertoire HTBI primers and running Arm-PCR on CDR3 regions. TCRdb reprocessed the multiplex PCR reads via MiXCR and lists one record per CDR3 protein. This table has about 310,000 distinct CDR3 sequences, roughly a fifth appearing once. The starting material was peripheral blood mononuclear cells (PBMCs), obtained when the disease was refractory, from a patient treated with antithyroid drugs. Receptors originate from a female donor with Graves disease.

This clonotype has a count of ten or more. The chain joins TRBV27 to TRBJ1-2; no clear D. The germline V gene has CDR1 MNHEY and CDR2 SMNVEV (reference sequence). The CDR3 is made up of 13 amino acids. The V end lost 3 bases, the J end lost 4 bases, and 9 bases lay between the germline ends. This chain's CDR3 is CASSLVGGYGYTF. In DNA form, the CDR3 reads TGTGCCAGCAGTTTGGTAGGCGGCTATGGCTACACCTTC.

This clonotype was counted between two and nine times. V gene TRBV5-4 combines with J gene TRBJ2-7; weak D call: TRBD1 (5 bases). Germline V gene lookup returns CDR1 SGHNT and CDR2 YYREEE (reference sequence). The CDR3 runs 14 residues. Trimming removed 4 bases from V and 6 bases from J, with 17 bases in between. Here the CDR3 reads CASSQSSRVSEQYF. CDR3 in DNA: TGTGCCAGCAGCCAATCGTCCAGGGTCTCCGAGCAGTACTTC.